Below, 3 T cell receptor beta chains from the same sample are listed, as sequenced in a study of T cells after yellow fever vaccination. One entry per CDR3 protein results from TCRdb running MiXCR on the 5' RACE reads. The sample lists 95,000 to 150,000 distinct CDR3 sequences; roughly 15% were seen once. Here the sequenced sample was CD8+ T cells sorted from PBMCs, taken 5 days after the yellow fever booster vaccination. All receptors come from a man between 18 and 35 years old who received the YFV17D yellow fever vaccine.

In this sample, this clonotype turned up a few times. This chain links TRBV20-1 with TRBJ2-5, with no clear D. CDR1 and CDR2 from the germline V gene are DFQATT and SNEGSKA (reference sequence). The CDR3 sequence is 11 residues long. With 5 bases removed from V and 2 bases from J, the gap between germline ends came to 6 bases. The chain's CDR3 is CSASIQETQYF. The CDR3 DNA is TGCAGTGCTTCGATTCAAGAGACCCAGTACTTC.

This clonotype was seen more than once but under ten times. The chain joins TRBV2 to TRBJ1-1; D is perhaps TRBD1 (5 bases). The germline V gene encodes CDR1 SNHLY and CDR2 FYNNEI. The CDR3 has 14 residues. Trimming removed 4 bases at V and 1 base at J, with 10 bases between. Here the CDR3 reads CASSALQENTEAFF. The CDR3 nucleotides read TGTGCCAGCAGTGCCCTACAGGAGAACACTGAAGCTTTCTTT.

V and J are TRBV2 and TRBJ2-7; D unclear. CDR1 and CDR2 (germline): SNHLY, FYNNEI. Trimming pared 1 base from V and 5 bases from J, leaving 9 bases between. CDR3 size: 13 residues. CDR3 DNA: TGTGCCAGCAGTGAAGGAATGGCCCACGAGCAGTACGTC. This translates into CASSEGMAHEQYV.